This T cell receptor (beta chain) derives from a study of cytomegalovirus exposure and HLA in healthy donors. As concerns this clone: Its antigen remains unknown.

PCR used 60 Vbeta primers and 13 Jbeta primers. Sequencing used immunoSEQ multiplex PCR; TCRdb keeps in-frame clones, though not all of them. The sample yields tens of thousands of clones, approximately 82% seen once. This CDR3 has 14 residues. Trimming left V 4 bases short and J 10 bases short, with 17 bases between. Germline V CDR1 and CDR2: SGHAT, FQNNGV. General study points: Reports indicate that TCR beta sequences accurately predicted the HLA-A and HLA-B alleles of most subjects. Reports credit the classifier with highly specific, highly sensitive diagnosis of cytomegalovirus status.

The sample taken for sequencing was PBMCs. This chain joins TRBV11-2 and TRBJ2-1, with TRBD1 as a possible D gene (6 bases). The sequence was collected from a man in his fifties in good health and CMV-seronegative. Here the CDR3 reads CASSYPQGRYEQFF. CDR3 coding DNA: TGTGCCAGCAGCTACCCACAGGGTCGGTACGAGCAGTTCTTC.